This TCR beta chain originates from a study of blood T cell repertoires in COVID-19. Original processing notes: Quantification of nucleated cells was approximated via reference gene primer amplification. Sequencing used immunoSEQ multiplex PCR; TCRdb keeps in-frame clones, though not all of them. V, J and clone size are those of that table, while D and trimming were read from the DNA. Of about 160,000 clones listed, approximately 90% were seen once; the top ten hold about 4.6%. V lost 2 bases and J lost 0, with 11 bases in between. CDR3 length: 15 residues. Germline V lookup: CDR1 LGHNA, CDR2 YSLEER. This chain links TRBV4-3 with TRBJ2-7; possible D gene TRBD1, 6 bases. Sequencing input: peripheral blood. The TCR sequence derives from a man aged 25 to 40 with COVID-19, enrolled during active disease. CDR3 protein: CASSQIGGSSYEQYF. CDR3 DNA: TGCGCCAGCAGCCAAATAGGGGGTAGCTCCTACGAGCAGTACTTC.